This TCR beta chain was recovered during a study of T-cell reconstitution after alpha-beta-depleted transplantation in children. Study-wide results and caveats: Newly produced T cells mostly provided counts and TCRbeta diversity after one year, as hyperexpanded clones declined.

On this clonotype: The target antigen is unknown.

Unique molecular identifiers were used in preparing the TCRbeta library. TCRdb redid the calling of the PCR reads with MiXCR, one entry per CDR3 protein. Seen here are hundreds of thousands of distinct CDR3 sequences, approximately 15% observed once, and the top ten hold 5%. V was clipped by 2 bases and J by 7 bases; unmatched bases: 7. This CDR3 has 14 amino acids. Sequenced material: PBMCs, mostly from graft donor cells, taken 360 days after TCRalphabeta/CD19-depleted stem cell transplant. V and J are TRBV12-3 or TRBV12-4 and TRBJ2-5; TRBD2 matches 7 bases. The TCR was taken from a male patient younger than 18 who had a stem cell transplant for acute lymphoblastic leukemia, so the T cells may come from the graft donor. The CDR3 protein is CASSLKGSGGTQYF. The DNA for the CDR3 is TGTGCCAGCAGTTTAAAGGGCTCGGGAGGGACCCAGTACTTC.